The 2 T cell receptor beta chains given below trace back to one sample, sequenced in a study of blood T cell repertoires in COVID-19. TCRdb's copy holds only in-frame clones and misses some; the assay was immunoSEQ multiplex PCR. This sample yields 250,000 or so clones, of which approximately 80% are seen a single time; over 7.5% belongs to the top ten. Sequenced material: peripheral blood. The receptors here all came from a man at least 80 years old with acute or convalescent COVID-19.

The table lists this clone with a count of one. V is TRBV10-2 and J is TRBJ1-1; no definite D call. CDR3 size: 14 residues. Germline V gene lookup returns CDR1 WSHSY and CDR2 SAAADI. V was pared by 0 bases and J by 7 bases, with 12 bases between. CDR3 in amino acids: CASSESIPSREAFF. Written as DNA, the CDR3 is TGCGCCAGCAGTGAGTCGATCCCGAGTCGTGAAGCTTTCTTT.

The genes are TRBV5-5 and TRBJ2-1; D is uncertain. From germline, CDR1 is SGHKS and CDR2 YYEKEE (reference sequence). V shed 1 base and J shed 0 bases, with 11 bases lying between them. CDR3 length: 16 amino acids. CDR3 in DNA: TGTGCCAGCAGCTTGATTCTGGGCAGCTCCTACAATGAGCAGTTCTTC. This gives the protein CASSLILGSSYNEQFF.